The 5 T cell receptor beta chains reported below all come from one sample, sequenced in a study of response to subunit inactivated influenza vaccine. TCRdb ran MiXCR on the RT-PCR reads and lists one entry per CDR3 protein. The sample lists fewer than 200,000 distinct CDR3 sequences; about 9% were seen once. This specimen consisted of non-naive T cells sorted from PBMCs, obtained on the day of vaccination. The receptors shown here come from a man aged 50 or older who received an inactivated influenza vaccine.

In its sample, this clonotype was seen a few times. The rearrangement uses TRBV4-2 and TRBJ2-3; tentatively, D is TRBD2 (6 bases). The CDR3 totals 15 residues. Germline CDR1 is LGHNA and CDR2 is YNFKEQ. Trimming shortened V by 2 bases and J by 3 bases, and 12 bases separated the two germline ends. DNA of the CDR3: TGTGCCAGCAGCCAATTGGGCGGGGAGACAGATACGCAGTATTTT. It translates to CASSQLGGETDTQYF.

In its sample, this clonotype was seen a few times. A much larger clone sits a single nucleotide away, making a read error possible. The V and J genes are TRBV12-3 or TRBV12-4 and TRBJ2-1; D may be TRBD2 (6 bases). There are 21 residues in the CDR3. Trimming took off 2 bases at V and 0 bases at J, with 26 bases between the two ends. As DNA, the CDR3 is TGTGCCAGCAGTTTAATTCCACCCGCCCTTGTAGCGGTGAGCTCCTACAATGAGCAGTTCTTC. It translates to CASSLIPPALVAVSSYNEQFF.

The rearrangement uses TRBV13 and TRBJ2-1, with 11 bases aligning to TRBD2. The trim removed 5 bases at V and 4 bases at J, leaving 7 bases unmatched. CDR3 length equals 16 residues. Germline-derived CDR1 and CDR2 are PRHDT and FYEKMQ (reference sequence). The CDR3 loop is CASSALAGGPYNEQFF. The CDR3 nucleotides read TGTGCCAGCAGCGCCCTAGCGGGAGGACCTTACAATGAGCAGTTCTTC.

This clonotype showed up many times. The chain couples TRBV12-3 or TRBV12-4 to TRBJ1-5, with TRBD1 identical over 7 bases. V lost 7 bases to trimming and J lost 0 bases; unmatched junction nucleotides: 6. The CDR3 length is 15 residues. This chain's CDR3 is CASKPTGSSNQPQHF. CDR3 DNA sequence: TGTGCCAGCAAGCCGACAGGGTCTAGCAATCAGCCCCAGCATTTT.

This clonotype was counted a few times. CDR3 sequence reads: CARSLSYEQYF. The CDR3 DNA sequence: TGTGCCAGAAGCCTCTCCTACGAGCAGTACTTC. The genes are TRBV5-3 and TRBJ2-7; D unclear. TRBV5-3 is filed as an ORF, its function uncertain. This CDR3 has 11 amino acids. V shed 4 bases and J shed 0 bases, with 2 bases lying between them.